The present T cell receptor (beta chain) was sequenced within a study of blood T cell repertoires in COVID-19. On the study more broadly: Acute-phase and convalescent COVID-19 samples originated in the United States, Italy and Spain. The cDNA or gDNA used as material had been derived from T cells, B-cell-depleted T cells, or PBMCs.

Measured with immunoSEQ multiplex PCR; TCRdb has only the in-frame clones, and not every one. Of about 270,000 clones detected, around 90% appear once; the ten largest clones hold around 1%. The junction had 7 bases not matched to a gene; V was cut back by 1 base and J by 6 bases. The CDR3 is 17 amino acids. CDR1 MGHRA and CDR2 YSYEKL come from the germline V gene. Participants' reported clinical history set cohort assignment. All recovered Cohort 3 donors got two negative PCRs, got clearance, or saw symptom resolution. The sample taken for sequencing was PBMCs or T cells enriched from blood (not recorded which). The clonotype comes from a woman under 40 who had recovered from COVID-19. This chain links TRBV4-1 with TRBJ2-1, with 12 bases lining up with TRBD2. CDR3 bases: TGCGCCAGCAGCCAAGGATTCCTAGCGGGGGGGATCAATGAGCAGTTCTTC. It specifies CASSQGFLAGGINEQFF.